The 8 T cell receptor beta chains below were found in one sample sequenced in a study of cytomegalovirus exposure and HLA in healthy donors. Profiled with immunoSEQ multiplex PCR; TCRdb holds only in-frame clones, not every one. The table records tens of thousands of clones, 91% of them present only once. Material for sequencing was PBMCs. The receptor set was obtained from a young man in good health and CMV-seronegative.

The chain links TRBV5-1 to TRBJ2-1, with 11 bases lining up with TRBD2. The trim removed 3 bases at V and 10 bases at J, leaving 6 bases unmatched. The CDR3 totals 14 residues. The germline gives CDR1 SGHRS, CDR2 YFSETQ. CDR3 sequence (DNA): TGCGCCAGCAGCTCGACTAGCGGGGCGGGGGAGCAGTTCTTC. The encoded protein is CASSSTSGAGEQFF.

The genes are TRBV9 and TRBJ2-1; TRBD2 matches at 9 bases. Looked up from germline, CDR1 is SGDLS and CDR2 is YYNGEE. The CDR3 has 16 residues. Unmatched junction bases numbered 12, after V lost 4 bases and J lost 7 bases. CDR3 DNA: TGTGCCAGCAGCTCTCGAGGTAGCGGGAGTTCAAATGAGCAGTTCTTC. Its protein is CASSSRGSGSSNEQFF.

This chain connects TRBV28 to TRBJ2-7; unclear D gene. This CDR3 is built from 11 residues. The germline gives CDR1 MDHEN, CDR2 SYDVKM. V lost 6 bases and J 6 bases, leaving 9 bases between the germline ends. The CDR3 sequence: CASSLSSEQYF. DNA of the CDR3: TGTGCCAGCAGCCTATCGAGCGAGCAGTACTTC.

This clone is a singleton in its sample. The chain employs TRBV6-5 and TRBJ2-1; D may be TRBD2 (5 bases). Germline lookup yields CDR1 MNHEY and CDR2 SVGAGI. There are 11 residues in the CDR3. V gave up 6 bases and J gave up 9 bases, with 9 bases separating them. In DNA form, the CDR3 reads TGTGCCAGCAGCCCTGGAGGTGAGCAGTTCTTC. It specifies CASSPGGEQFF.

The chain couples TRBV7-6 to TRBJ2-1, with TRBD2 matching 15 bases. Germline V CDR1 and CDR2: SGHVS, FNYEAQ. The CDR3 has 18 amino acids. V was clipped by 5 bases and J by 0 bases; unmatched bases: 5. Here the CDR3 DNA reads TGTGCCAGCAGCGTAGGACTAGCGGGGGGGAGCTCCTACAATGAGCAGTTCTTC. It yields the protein CASSVGLAGGSSYNEQFF.

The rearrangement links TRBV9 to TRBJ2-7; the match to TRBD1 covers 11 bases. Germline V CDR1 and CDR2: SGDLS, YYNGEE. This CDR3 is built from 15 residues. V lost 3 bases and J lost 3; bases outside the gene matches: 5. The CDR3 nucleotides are TGTGCCAGCAGCGCCCGGGACAGGGGGTTCTACGAGCAGTACTTC. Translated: CASSARDRGFYEQYF.

The CDR3 DNA reads TGTGCCAGTGCCAACCGGGACAGGGGGCGAGAGACCCAGTACTTC. This gives the protein CASANRDRGRETQYF. This rearrangement joins TRBV19 to TRBJ2-5, with 12 bases lining up with TRBD1. From germline, CDR1 is LNHDA and CDR2 SQIVND (reference sequence). The CDR3 spans 15 residues. V was pared by 8 bases and J by 4 bases, with 8 bases of the junction left unmatched.

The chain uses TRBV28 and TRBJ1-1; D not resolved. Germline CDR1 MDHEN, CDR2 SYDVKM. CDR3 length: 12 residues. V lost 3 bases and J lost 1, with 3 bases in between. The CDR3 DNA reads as TGTGCCAGCAGTTTCCAGAACACTGAAGCTTTCTTT. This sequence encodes CASSFQNTEAFF.